One and the same sample provided the 3 T cell receptor beta chains below, sequenced in a study of CD8 T cells in Susac syndrome. The authors reverse transcribed roughly 0.5 to 1 ug RNA with random hexamers. TCRdb used MiXCR to reprocess the immunoSEQ multiplex PCR reads, holding one entry per CDR3 protein. Here the sample spans some 200,000 distinct CDR3 sequences, approximately 90% being singletons. Sequencing was carried out using CD8+ T cells from PBMCs. The receptor source for this set is a human donor with multiple sclerosis.

J is TRBJ2-3 and V is TRBV9; D uncertain. Germline V CDR1 and CDR2: SGDLS, YYNGEE. Trimming stripped 4 bases from V and 5 bases from J, with 17 bases between. The CDR3 loop spans 15 amino acids. This chain's CDR3 is CASSPRDRVVDTQYF. The CDR3 nucleotides read TGTGCCAGCAGCCCTAGGGATAGGGTGGTAGATACGCAGTATTTT.

The CDR3 DNA is TGTGCCAGCAGTTTGGGGGAGGAACTGCCGAGCGGCGGGGAGCTGTTTTTT. Protein sequence: CASSLGEELPSGGELFF. This rearrangement joins TRBV28 to TRBJ2-2; D is possibly TRBD2 (6 bases). Germline CDR1 MDHEN, CDR2 SYDVKM. This CDR3 spans 17 amino acids. Deletions cut 3 bases from V and 7 bases from J, with 21 bases between.

The V call is TRBV3-1, the J call TRBJ1-6, with D possibly matching TRBD1 (5 bases). The CDR3 is made up of 15 amino acids. Per germline, CDR1 LGHDT and CDR2 YNNKEL (reference sequence). The ends were cut back, 1 base at V and 7 bases at J, with 11 bases in the middle. The CDR3 DNA sequence: TGTGCCAGCAGCCAAGGGACATTCTTAAATTCACCCCTCCACTTT. This gives the protein CASSQGTFLNSPLHF.